These 14 T cell receptor beta chains were sequenced from one sample in a study of blood T cell repertoires in COVID-19. Here immunoSEQ multiplex PCR was the method, and the copy in TCRdb shows in-frame clones only, minus some. The top ten clones hold less than 5.5% of a sample with approximately 210,000 clones, about 88% of them seen once. The material sequenced was peripheral blood. These receptor sequences come from a human donor in a cohort sampled during active COVID-19.

J is TRBJ1-1 and V is TRBV5-4; D unclear. Trimming removed 4 bases from V and 4 bases from J, with 17 bases in between. From germline, CDR1 is SGHNT and CDR2 YYREEE (reference sequence). The CDR3 contains 15 residues. The CDR3 nucleotides read TGTGCCAGCAGCGAACCGGGATCGGGAGGCACTGAAGCTTTCTTT. Its translation is CASSEPGSGGTEAFF.

The J gene is TRBJ2-7, the V gene TRBV7-2, with TRBD2 matching over 8 bases. V lost 4 bases, J lost 3 bases, and 5 bases stayed unmatched. The CDR3 contains 14 residues. Per the germline V gene, CDR1 is SGHTA and CDR2 is FQGNSA. For the CDR3, the DNA is TGTGCCAGCAGCTATAGCGGGAAAGGCTACGAGCAGTACTTC. It translates to CASSYSGKGYEQYF.

The rearrangement joins TRBV2 to TRBJ2-1; 12 nucleotides align to TRBD1. Germline CDR1 is SNHLY and CDR2 is FYNNEI. V lost 5 bases, J lost 8 bases, and 10 bases stayed unmatched. This CDR3 is built from 16 residues. CDR3 sequence reads: CASSTSPGQGAYEQFF. Written as DNA, the CDR3 is TGTGCCAGCAGTACCTCTCCGGGACAGGGGGCCTATGAGCAGTTCTTC.

This sequence joins TRBV10-2 and TRBJ1-5; a weak D match, TRBD1 (5 bases). V was shortened by 2 bases and J by 5 bases, with 16 bases between the two germline ends. The length of the CDR3 is 16 residues. Per germline, CDR1 WSHSY and CDR2 SAAADI. CDR3 sequence: CASSEQGLAGHQPQHF. The CDR3 nucleotides are TGCGCCAGCAGTGAGCAGGGTTTAGCTGGGCATCAGCCCCAGCATTTT.

The chain has TRBV27 and TRBJ2-7; tentative D call: TRBD1 (6 bases). The CDR3 length is 13 residues. Per the germline V gene, CDR1 is MNHEY and CDR2 is SMNVEV (reference sequence). Between the trimmed V and J ends, which lost 0 bases and 4 bases, there was a span of 7 bases. The CDR3: CASSLSRGYEQYF. The CDR3 DNA reads TGTGCCAGCAGTTTATCGAGGGGGTACGAGCAGTACTTC.

This CDR3 is CASSVKGRDNEQFF. The CDR3 DNA is TGTGCCAGCAGCGTAAAGGGGAGGGACAATGAGCAGTTCTTC. The chain carries TRBV9 and TRBJ2-1, with 7 positions matching TRBD2. V was clipped by 1 base and J by 5 bases; unmatched bases: 3. CDR1 and CDR2 from the germline V gene are SGDLS and YYNGEE. The CDR3 is made up of 14 amino acids.

A few counts support this clone. The genes are TRBV19 and TRBJ2-1, with 10 positions matching TRBD2. CDR1 and CDR2 from the germline V gene are LNHDA and SQIVND (reference sequence). This CDR3 is 20 amino acids long. The J segment lost 3 bases and the V segment lost 3 bases, leaving 17 bases of the junction unmatched. The CDR3: CASSISPGLASNARYNEQFF. The CDR3 region has the DNA TGTGCCAGTAGTATTAGCCCGGGACTAGCGAGTAACGCCCGCTACAATGAGCAGTTCTTC. The full variable domain, its missing parts supplied by reference TRBV19 and TRBJ2-1, is DGGITQSPKYLFRKEGQNVTLSCEQNLNHDAMYWYRQDPGQGLRLIYYSQIVNDFQKGDIAEGYSVSREKKESFPLTVTSAQKNPTAFYLCASSISPGLASNARYNEQFFGPGTRLTVL.

The V call is TRBV3-1 (or the pseudogene TRBV3-2), the J call TRBJ2-5; tentatively, D is TRBD2 (6 bases). Trimming took off 1 base at V and 5 bases at J, with 17 bases between the two ends. CDR1 and CDR2 (germline): LGHDT, YNNKEL (reference sequence). CDR3 length equals 16 residues. The CDR3 loop is CASSQGPGGVRETQYF. The CDR3 DNA reads TGTGCCAGCAGCCAAGGGCCTGGCGGGGTGCGGGAGACCCAGTACTTC.

This clone was observed once. This sequence joins TRBV5-6 and TRBJ1-6; 7 positions match TRBD1. CDR3 length equals 16 residues. Germline lookup yields CDR1 SGHDT and CDR2 YYEEEE. The ends lost 0 bases at V and 7 bases at J; junction bases unmatched: 7. The CDR3, as DNA: TGTGCCAGCAGCTTGGACAGGGGTGCCTCAAATTCACCCCTCCACTTT. Its protein product is CASSLDRGASNSPLHF.

The chain couples TRBV11-2 to TRBJ2-1; 15 nucleotides agree with TRBD2. The CDR3 runs to 19 residues. Germline CDR1 and CDR2: SGHAT and FQNNGV. J was trimmed by 2 bases and V by 0 bases; bases with no gene match: 5. The CDR3 DNA is TGTGCCAGCAGCTTAGACGGACTAGCGGGAGGGGGCCCCTACAATGAGCAGTTCTTC. The encoded protein is CASSLDGLAGGGPYNEQFF.

In this sample, this clone turned up a few times. The J gene is TRBJ1-5, the V gene TRBV2; the match to TRBD1 covers 8 bases. The CDR3 is 15 amino acids. The V gene end was trimmed by 7 bases and the J gene end by 6 bases; junction bases not matched to a gene: 11. Germline V gives CDR1 SNHLY, CDR2 FYNNEI. CDR3 in amino acids: CASTLNRGFFQPQHF. The CDR3, as DNA: TGTGCCAGCACCCTAAACAGGGGGTTCTTTCAGCCCCAGCATTTT.

The gene calls are TRBV12-3 or TRBV12-4 and TRBJ2-1, with D tentatively TRBD2 (5 bases). V lost 5 bases and J 7 bases, leaving 9 bases between the germline ends. The CDR3 consists of 12 residues. This CDR3 reads CASSPPGNEQFF. The CDR3 DNA reads TGTGCCAGCAGTCCACCGGGGAATGAGCAGTTCTTC.

The chain has TRBV5-1 and TRBJ2-7, with 7 bases lining up with TRBD1. The germline V gene encodes CDR1 SGHRS and CDR2 YFSETQ. There are 13 residues in the CDR3. J lost 7 bases, V lost 3 bases, and 7 bases had no gene match. The CDR3 DNA is TGCGCCAGCAGCTCCGGGACAGTTTCTGAGCAGTACTTC. This sequence encodes CASSSGTVSEQYF.

CDR3 sequence reads: CASGRGHSYEQYF. In DNA form, the CDR3 reads TGTGCCAGCGGCCGAGGACACAGCTACGAGCAGTACTTC. The chain combines TRBV14 with TRBJ2-7; D is possibly TRBD1 (5 bases). CDR3 size: 13 residues. Germline-derived CDR1 and CDR2 are SGHDN and FVKESK. Trimming stripped 8 bases from V and 3 bases from J, with 14 bases between.